These T cell receptor beta chains were read from a single sample in a study of cytotoxic CD8 clonotypes in ibrutinib-treated CLL. Clones were read by immunoSEQ multiplex PCR, and TCRdb kept only the in-frame ones, dropping some. Of tens of thousands of clones in the sample, under 80% were seen once. The sample in question was PBMCs, obtained after 24 months of ibrutinib treatment. The receptors were sampled from a human donor with chronic lymphocytic leukemia. Each CDR3 is given with its conserved first and last residue. The order of the fields is D gene, V gene, CDR3 protein. D genes are given only for firm matches.

d_call: NA; v_call: TRBV9; cdr3_aa: CASSVGIGGKAKNIQYF
d_call: NA; v_call: TRBV5-1; cdr3_aa: CASSLRGDSNQPQHF
d_call: TRBD1; v_call: TRBV5-8; cdr3_aa: CASSPRQGRLDEQYF
d_call: TRBD2; v_call: TRBV27; cdr3_aa: CASSISGLAGEETQYF
d_call: TRBD2; v_call: TRBV2; cdr3_aa: CASHSGSSTGELFF
d_call: TRBD1; v_call: TRBV5-8; cdr3_aa: CASRTGAGNTIYF
d_call: NA; v_call: TRBV5-1; cdr3_aa: CASRERDLRGSEQYF
d_call: NA; v_call: TRBV21-1; cdr3_aa: CASSSDRESGANVLTF
d_call: NA; v_call: TRBV5-1; cdr3_aa: CASSLSTEQETQYF
d_call: NA; v_call: TRBV7-2; cdr3_aa: CASSLRAGRTETQYF
d_call: NA; v_call: TRBV4-2; cdr3_aa: CASSPGRATDTQYF
d_call: NA; v_call: TRBV5-1; cdr3_aa: CASSLASTGFVTEAFF
d_call: TRBD1; v_call: TRBV5-1; cdr3_aa: CASSRTGQDTQYF
d_call: NA; v_call: TRBV7-2; cdr3_aa: CASSFGRSNTGELFF
d_call: TRBD1; v_call: TRBV7-2; cdr3_aa: CASSLGVGTGEGYTF
d_call: TRBD1; v_call: TRBV19; cdr3_aa: CASTPGQGSTEQYF
d_call: NA; v_call: TRBV12-5; cdr3_aa: CASGRSGARDTIYF
d_call: NA; v_call: TRBV2; cdr3_aa: CASSPDWEPYEQYF
d_call: NA; v_call: TRBV5-6; cdr3_aa: CASSLVSYNSPLHF
d_call: TRBD1; v_call: TRBV4-2; cdr3_aa: CASSPKDRFTEAFF
d_call: NA; v_call: TRBV10-3; cdr3_aa: CAISESAPSYNEQFF
d_call: NA; v_call: TRBV30; cdr3_aa: CAWSARDGTEAFF
d_call: NA; v_call: TRBV15; cdr3_aa: CATSRSASNEKLFF
d_call: NA; v_call: TRBV5-8; cdr3_aa: CASSWSRVSSYEQYF
d_call: TRBD2; v_call: TRBV5-1; cdr3_aa: CASSLMGVAGIETQYF
d_call: NA; v_call: TRBV6-5; cdr3_aa: CASTRTDGYEQYF
d_call: NA; v_call: TRBV27; cdr3_aa: CASRNPGQGGEKLFF
d_call: NA; v_call: TRBV5-8; cdr3_aa: CASTLSGVSDTQYF
d_call: NA; v_call: TRBV19; cdr3_aa: CASSQISDRNTEAFF
d_call: TRBD1; v_call: TRBV2; cdr3_aa: CASSEEWFQGAGNTIYF
d_call: NA; v_call: TRBV4-1; cdr3_aa: CASSLGSYGYTF
d_call: TRBD2; v_call: TRBV19; cdr3_aa: CASSPWTSKETQYF
d_call: NA; v_call: TRBV9; cdr3_aa: CASSDGIGTGTDSYEQYF
d_call: NA; v_call: TRBV2; cdr3_aa: CASSGLYGEKLFF
d_call: NA; v_call: TRBV18; cdr3_aa: CASSPGATNEKLFF
d_call: NA; v_call: TRBV4-1; cdr3_aa: CASSQEIPGSSYEQYF
d_call: NA; v_call: TRBV18; cdr3_aa: CASSPIPVNRVNSGEQYF
d_call: NA; v_call: TRBV25-1; cdr3_aa: CASSDYRGTAGKINEQFF